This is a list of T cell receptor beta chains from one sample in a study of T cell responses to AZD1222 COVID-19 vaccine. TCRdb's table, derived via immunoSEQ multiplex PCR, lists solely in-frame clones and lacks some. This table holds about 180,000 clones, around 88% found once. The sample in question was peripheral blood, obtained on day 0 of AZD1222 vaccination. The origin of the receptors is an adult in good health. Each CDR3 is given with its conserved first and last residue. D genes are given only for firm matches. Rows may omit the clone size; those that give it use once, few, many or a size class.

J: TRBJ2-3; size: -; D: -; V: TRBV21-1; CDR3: CASSARGQGGCTDTQYF; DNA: TGTGCCAGCAGCGCCCGTGGACAGGGGGGATGCACAGATACGCAGTATTTT
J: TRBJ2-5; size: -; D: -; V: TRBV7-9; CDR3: CASSLGMALETQYF; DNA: TGTGCCAGCAGCTTAGGGATGGCGTTAGAGACCCAGTACTTC
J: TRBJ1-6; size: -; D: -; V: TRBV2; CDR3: CASSEADNSPLHF; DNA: TGTGCCAGCAGTGAAGCCGATAATTCACCCCTCCACTTT
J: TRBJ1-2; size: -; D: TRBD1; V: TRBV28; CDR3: CASSGDRDRYGYTF; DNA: TGTGCCAGCAGCGGGGACAGGGATAGGTATGGCTACACCTTC
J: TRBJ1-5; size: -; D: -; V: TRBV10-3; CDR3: CAISEVGGSREPQHF; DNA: TGTGCCATCAGTGAAGTAGGGGGGTCTAGGGAGCCCCAGCATTTT
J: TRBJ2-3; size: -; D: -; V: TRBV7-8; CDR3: CASSFPPGRTDTQYF; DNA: TGTGCCAGCAGCTTCCCCCCGGGCCGCACAGATACGCAGTATTTT
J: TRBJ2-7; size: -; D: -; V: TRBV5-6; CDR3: CASSSGTYEQYF; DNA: TGTGCCAGCAGCTCCGGGACCTACGAGCAGTACTTC
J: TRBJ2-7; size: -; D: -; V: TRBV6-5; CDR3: CASSTPRRSYEQYF; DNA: TGTGCCAGCAGTACCCCCAGGAGAAGCTACGAGCAGTACTTC
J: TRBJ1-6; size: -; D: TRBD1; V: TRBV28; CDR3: CASSTTRQGYNSPLHF; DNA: TGTGCCAGCAGCACGACTCGACAGGGCTATAATTCACCCCTCCACTTT
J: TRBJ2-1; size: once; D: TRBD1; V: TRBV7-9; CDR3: CASSHRDREYNEQFF; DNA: TGTGCCAGCAGCCACCGGGACAGGGAATACAATGAGCAGTTCTTC
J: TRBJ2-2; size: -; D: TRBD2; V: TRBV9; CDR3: CASSLSSGTSGAGELFF; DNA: TGTGCCAGCAGCCTTTCTTCCGGGACTAGCGGCGCCGGGGAGCTGTTTTTT
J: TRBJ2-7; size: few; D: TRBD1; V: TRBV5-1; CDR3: CASTYETGTATYEQYF; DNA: TGCGCCAGCACCTATGAGACAGGGACCGCTACATACGAGCAGTACTTC
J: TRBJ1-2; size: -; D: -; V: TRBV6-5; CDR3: CASSLEGMYGYTF; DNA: TGTGCCAGCAGTTTAGAGGGAATGTATGGCTACACCTTC
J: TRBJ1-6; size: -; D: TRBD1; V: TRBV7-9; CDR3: CASSPRDRLNSPLHF; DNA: TGTGCCAGCAGCCCCCGGGACAGACTTAATTCACCCCTCCACTTT
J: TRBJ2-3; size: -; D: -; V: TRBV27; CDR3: CASSLLNTQYF; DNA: TGTGCCAGCAGTTTATTAAATACGCAGTATTTT
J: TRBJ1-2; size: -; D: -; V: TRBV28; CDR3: CASSTNTNYGYTF; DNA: TGTGCCAGCAGCACTAACACTAACTATGGCTACACCTTC
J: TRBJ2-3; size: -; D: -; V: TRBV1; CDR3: CTSSQANRDWRTDTQYF; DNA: TGCACCAGCAGCCAAGCCAACCGGGACTGGAGGACAGATACGCAGTATTTT
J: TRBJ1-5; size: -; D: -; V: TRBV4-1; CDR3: CASSQRPNQPQHF; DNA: TGCGCCAGCAGCCAAAGGCCCAATCAGCCCCAGCATTTT
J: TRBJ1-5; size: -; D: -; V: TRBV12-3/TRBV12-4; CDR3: CASSLGGQPQHF; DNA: TGTGCCAGCAGTTTGGGGGGTCAGCCCCAGCATTTT
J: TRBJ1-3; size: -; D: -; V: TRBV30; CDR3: CAWGTRTSSGNTIYF; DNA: TGTGCCTGGGGAACGCGGACGAGCTCTGGAAACACCATATATTTT
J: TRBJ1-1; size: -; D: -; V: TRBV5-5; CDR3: CASTPPGGLNTEAFF; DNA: TGTGCCAGCACCCCCCCCGGGGGCTTGAACACTGAAGCTTTCTTT
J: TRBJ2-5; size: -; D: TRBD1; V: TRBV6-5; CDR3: CASRRQGGETQYF; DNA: TGTGCCAGCAGGAGACAGGGGGGAGAGACCCAGTACTTC
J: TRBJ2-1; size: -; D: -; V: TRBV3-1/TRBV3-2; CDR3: CASSPGGHEQFF; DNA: TGTGCCAGCAGCCCCGGGGGGCATGAGCAGTTCTTC
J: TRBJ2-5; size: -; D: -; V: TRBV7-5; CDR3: CVRSPRRRGRQETQYF; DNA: TGTGTCAGAAGCCCGAGGAGGCGGGGGCGGCAAGAGACCCAGTACTTC
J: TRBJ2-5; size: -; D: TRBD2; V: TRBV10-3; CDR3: CAISDRGGAGRETQYF; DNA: TGTGCCATCAGTGATCGCGGGGGGGCCGGTCGAGAGACCCAGTACTTC
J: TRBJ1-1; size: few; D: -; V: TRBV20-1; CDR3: CSARGATEAFF; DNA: TGCAGTGCTAGGGGGGCCACTGAAGCTTTCTTT
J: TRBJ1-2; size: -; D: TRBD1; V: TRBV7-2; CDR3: CASSTRLTGAYGYTF; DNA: TGTGCCAGCAGCACGCGACTAACAGGGGCGTATGGCTACACCTTC
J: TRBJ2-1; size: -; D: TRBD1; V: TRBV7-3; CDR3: CASSFRQGANEQFF; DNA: TGTGCCAGCAGCTTCCGGCAGGGGGCGAATGAGCAGTTCTTC
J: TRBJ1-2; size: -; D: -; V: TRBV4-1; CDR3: CASSLRDKIVANYGYTF; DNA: TGCGCCAGCAGTCTCCGGGACAAAATAGTCGCTAACTATGGCTACACCTTC
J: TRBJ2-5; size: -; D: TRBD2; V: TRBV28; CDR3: CASRDGAGDQETQYF; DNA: TGTGCCAGCAGGGACGGGGCGGGGGACCAAGAGACCCAGTACTTC
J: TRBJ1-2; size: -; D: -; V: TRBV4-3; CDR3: CASSHFNYGYTF; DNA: TGCGCCAGCAGCCATTTTAACTATGGCTACACCTTC
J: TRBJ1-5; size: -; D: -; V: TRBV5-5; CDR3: CASSPDSVQPQHF; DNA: TGTGCCAGCAGCCCGGACAGTGTTCAGCCCCAGCATTTT
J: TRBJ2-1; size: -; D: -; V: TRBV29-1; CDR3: CSAQGHTRTLSSYNEQFF; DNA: TGCAGCGCCCAGGGACACACCCGGACTTTAAGCTCCTACAATGAGCAGTTCTTC
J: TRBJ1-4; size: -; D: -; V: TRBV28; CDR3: CASGLSASFATNEKLFF; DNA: TGTGCCAGCGGTTTGTCAGCATCTTTTGCAACTAATGAAAAACTGTTTTTT
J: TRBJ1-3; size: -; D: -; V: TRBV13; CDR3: CASSLVRNTIYF; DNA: TGTGCCAGCAGCCTAGTGAGAAACACCATATATTTT
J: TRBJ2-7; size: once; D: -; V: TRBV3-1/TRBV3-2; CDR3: CASSPGSSYEQYF; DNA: TGTGCCAGCAGCCCGGGGAGCTCCTACGAGCAGTACTTC
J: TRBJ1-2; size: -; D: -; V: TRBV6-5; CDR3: CASSYGGYGYTF; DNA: TGTGCCAGCAGTTACGGGGGCTATGGCTACACCTTC
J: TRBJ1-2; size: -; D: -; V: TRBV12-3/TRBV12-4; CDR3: CASSLRYGYGYTF; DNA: TGTGCCAGCAGTTTACGGTACGGCTATGGCTACACCTTC
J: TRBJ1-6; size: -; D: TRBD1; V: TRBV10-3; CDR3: CAISELGQGNSPLHF; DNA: TGTGCCATCAGTGAGTTGGGACAGGGGAATTCACCCCTCCACTTT
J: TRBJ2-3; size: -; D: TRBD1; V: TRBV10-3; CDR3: CAIRRDRSTDTQYF; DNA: TGTGCCATCCGCCGGGACAGATCCACAGATACGCAGTATTTT